The clone carrying this TCR beta chain was seen at least ten times. The antigen is undetermined. Germline values: CDR1 MDHEN, CDR2 SYDVKM. The V end was cut by 10 bases, the J end by 14 bases, with 24 bases between. This CDR3 region has 13 residues. An equimolar mix of two oligonucleotides served as the beta constant-region primer for TRBC1 and TRBC2. Nested alpha and beta constant-region primers with the SP2 primer drove four PCR rounds on ligated cDNA. A single record per CDR3 protein comes from TCRdb applying MiXCR to the UMI-ligation and nested PCR reads. Of approximately 140,000 distinct CDR3 sequences in the sample, approximately 20% were seen once. These data originate in a study of naive and memory T cell subsets. Study-level findings and limits: Over 85% of naive TCR sequences appeared only once, unlike memory subsets. Especially in CD8 cells, naive repertoires contained a few larger clonotypes, possibly CD45RA-re-expressing memory cells.

This receptor was identified in a human donor in good health. This chain links TRBV28 with TRBJ2-1; D tentatively reads TRBD1 or TRBD2 (5 bases each). Input material: naive CD8+ T cells from blood. CDR3: CATLSPHMTAEFF. CDR3 DNA sequence: TGTGCCACCCTTTCCCCCCATATGACAGCGGAGTTCTTC.